This is a list of T cell receptor beta chains from one sample in a study of blood T cells in healthy people across ages. TCRdb reprocessed the 5' RACE reads via MiXCR and lists one record per CDR3 protein. Of hundreds of thousands of distinct CDR3 sequences listed, about 43% were seen once; the top ten hold approximately 29%. Sample: blood. Every receptor here comes from a man older than 75 in good health. The CDR3 runs from the conserved cysteine through the conserved F or W. A D gene is named only where the DNA matches it firmly. Where a row states a size, it is once, few, many or the class of an expanded clone; other rows omit it.

clone size	V gene	D gene	J gene	CDR3 protein	CDR3 DNA
NA	TRBV20-1	NA	TRBJ2-5	CSAEVPGGGGETQYF	TGCAGTGCCGAAGTTCCGGGGGGCGGAGGGGAGACCCAGTACTTC
few	TRBV29-1	NA	TRBJ1-4	CSVEAGKALFF	TGCAGCGTTGAAGCGGGGAAAGCTCTGTTTTTT
many	TRBV7-2	NA	TRBJ2-1	CASSPPGSYNEQFF	TGTGCCAGCAGCCCCCCCGGATCCTACAATGAGCAGTTCTTC
few	TRBV20-1	NA	TRBJ2-7	CSAPRSASSPEQYF	TGCAGTGCTCCCCGGTCCGCCAGCTCTCCCGAGCAGTACTTC
NA	TRBV11-2	NA	TRBJ2-7	CASSLVAGISSYEQYF	TGTGCCAGCAGCTTAGTGGCAGGGATAAGCTCCTACGAGCAGTACTTC
few	TRBV20-1	TRBD1	TRBJ1-4	CSAGKTGTGISEKLFF	TGCAGTGCTGGAAAAACCGGGACAGGGATCAGTGAAAAACTGTTTTTT
many	TRBV6-1	TRBD1	TRBJ1-1	CASSSGTGAPNTEAFF	TGTGCCAGCAGCTCAGGGACAGGGGCGCCGAACACTGAAGCTTTCTTT
few	TRBV4-3	NA	TRBJ2-1	CASSQDRGYNNEQFF	TGCGCCAGCAGCCAAGATCGTGGTTACAACAATGAGCAGTTCTTC
NA	TRBV7-9	NA	TRBJ1-2	CASSLGQAFYGYTF	TGTGCCAGCAGCTTAGGACAGGCTTTCTATGGCTACACCTTC
many	TRBV29-1	NA	TRBJ2-5	CRQCHRETQYF	TGCAGGCAGTGCCATCGGGAGACCCAGTACTTC
NA	TRBV7-2	NA	TRBJ2-3	CASSLAKTGPGYF	TGTGCCAGCAGCTTAGCAAAGACAGGCCCCGGGTATTTT
few	TRBV5-1	TRBD1	TRBJ2-4	CASSPDLTGVIAKNIQYF	TGCGCCAGCAGCCCAGATTTGACAGGGGTCATAGCCAAAAACATTCAGTACTTC
once	TRBV7-2	NA	TRBJ2-7	CASSSVRPSSDEQYF	TGTGCCAGCAGTTCCGTCCGCCCCAGCTCCGACGAGCAGTACTTC
NA	TRBV20-1	NA	TRBJ1-1	CSATRVATEAFF	TGCAGTGCTACCAGGGTGGCCACTGAAGCTTTCTTT
NA	TRBV9	TRBD2	TRBJ2-3	CASSVGTSGGAPTDTQYF	TGTGCCAGCAGCGTAGGGACTAGCGGGGGGGCCCCCACAGATACGCAGTATTTT
NA	TRBV12-3/TRBV12-4	TRBD1	TRBJ1-5	CASSLGTGDQPQHF	TGTGCCAGCAGTCTGGGGACAGGGGATCAGCCCCAGCATTTT
NA	TRBV7-2	NA	TRBJ1-2	CASSPDSANYGDTF	TGTGCCAGCAGCCCAGACAGTGCTAACTATGGCGACACCTTC
NA	TRBV6-2/TRBV6-3	TRBD1	TRBJ1-5	CASSYVQGGQPQHF	TGTGCCAGCAGTTACGTCCAGGGGGGTCAGCCCCAGCATTTT
few	TRBV11-3	NA	TRBJ2-1	CASSPGSGASYNEQFF	TGTGCCAGCAGCCCCGGATCCGGAGCCTCCTACAATGAGCAGTTCTTC
NA	TRBV28	TRBD1	TRBJ2-5	CASSFLTGQETQYF	TGTGCCAGCAGTTTTCTGACAGGGCAAGAGACCCAGTACTTC
few	TRBV3-1	NA	TRBJ1-6	CASRTGTGNSPLHF	TGTGCCAGCAGGACCGGGACTGGGAATTCACCCCTCCACTTT
few	TRBV20-1	TRBD1	TRBJ2-7	CSARAAGGNSYEQYF	TGCAGTGCTAGAGCGGCAGGGGGCAACTCCTACGAGCAGTACTTC
NA	TRBV15	NA	TRBJ1-2	CAASTASDPEMYGYTF	TGTGCCGCCTCCACGGCGTCTGACCCGGAGATGTATGGCTACACCTTC
NA	TRBV7-2	TRBD1	TRBJ1-2	CASSPTHGTAFYGYTF	TGTGCCAGCAGCCCTACGCACGGGACAGCCTTCTATGGCTACACCTTC
few	TRBV28	NA	TRBJ1-2	CASSEPGQTKYGYTF	TGTGCCAGCAGCGAACCGGGACAAACGAAATATGGCTACACCTTC
NA	TRBV7-3	TRBD2	TRBJ2-1	CASSSFGTSENEQFF	TGTGCCAGCAGCTCCTTTGGGACTAGCGAAAATGAGCAGTTCTTC
NA	TRBV18	TRBD2	TRBJ2-4	CASSPDSSGVNKQYF	TGTGCCAGCTCACCGGACAGTAGCGGGGTAAATAAGCAGTACTTC
NA	TRBV4-3	TRBD1	TRBJ2-3	CASSQGGQFTDTQYF	TGCGCCAGCAGCCAAGGGGGACAGTTCACAGATACGCAGTATTTT
few	TRBV4-1	NA	TRBJ2-3	CASSPTTSPAGPRPDTQYF	TGCGCCAGCAGCCCAACGACCTCACCCGCTGGCCCCCGCCCAGATACGCAGTATTTT
few	TRBV29-1	TRBD1	TRBJ1-1	CSAYDRGYAEAFF	TGCAGCGCTTACGACAGGGGGTACGCTGAAGCTTTCTTT